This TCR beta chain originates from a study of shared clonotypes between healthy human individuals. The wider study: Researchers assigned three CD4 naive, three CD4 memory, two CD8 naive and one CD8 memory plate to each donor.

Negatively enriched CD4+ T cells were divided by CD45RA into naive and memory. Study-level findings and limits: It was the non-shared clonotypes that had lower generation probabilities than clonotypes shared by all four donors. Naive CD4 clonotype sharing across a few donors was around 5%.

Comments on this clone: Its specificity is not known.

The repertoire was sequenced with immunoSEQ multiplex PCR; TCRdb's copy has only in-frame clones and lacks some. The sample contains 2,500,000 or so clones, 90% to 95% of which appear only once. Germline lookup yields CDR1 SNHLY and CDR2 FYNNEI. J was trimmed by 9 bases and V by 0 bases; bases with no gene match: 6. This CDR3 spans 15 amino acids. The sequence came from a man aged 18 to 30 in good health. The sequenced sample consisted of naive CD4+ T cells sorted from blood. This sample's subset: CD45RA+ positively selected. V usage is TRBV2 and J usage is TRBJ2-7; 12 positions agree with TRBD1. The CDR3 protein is CASSEAGGTGGGQYF. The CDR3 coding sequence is TGTGCCAGCAGTGAAGCGGGTGGGACAGGGGGCGGGCAGTACTTC.